This T cell receptor (beta chain) emerged from a study of cytomegalovirus exposure and HLA in healthy donors. Background on the study: Unique TCRs numbering around 80 million, obtained from HLA-typed donors, made up an early data release.

CDR1 and CDR2 from the germline V gene are SGHVS and FQNEAQ. The trim removed 5 bases at V and 6 bases at J, leaving 18 bases unmatched. This CDR3 comprises 17 residues. About this clone: Its matching antigen is unknown.

Donors sampled were nominally healthy, though unrecorded immune exposures were likely. The PCR ran on 60 Vbeta and 13 Jbeta primers. TCRdb keeps only in-frame clones here, not all; method: immunoSEQ multiplex PCR. This repertoire shows roughly 100,000 clones, around 61% found once; its top ten account for roughly 3.5%. General study results and limits: Later on, an analysis showed TCR association rates differing by HLA locus, with DRB1 the most and HLA-C the fewest.

The receptor was derived from a woman aged 45-65 years in good health and CMV-seronegative. This sequence joins TRBV7-8 and TRBJ2-7, with TRBD2 matching 8 bases. The sequencing input was PBMCs. The CDR3 region is CASSQRVGTRRLSEQYF. The CDR3 coding sequence is TGTGCCAGCAGCCAGAGGGTCGGGACTAGAAGACTCAGCGAGCAGTACTTC.